This entry lists 15 T cell receptor beta chains sequenced from one sample in a study of shared clonotypes between healthy human individuals. Clones were read by immunoSEQ multiplex PCR, and TCRdb kept only the in-frame ones, dropping some. The profile shows millions of clones, around 94% of them singletons. Sequenced input: naive CD4+ T cells sorted from blood. The subset: CD45RA+ positively selected. The receptor set was obtained from a man younger than 30 in good health.

As for this clone: Additional DNA sequences in this sample encode the identical CDR3. The V gene is TRBV18, the J gene TRBJ1-5; D gene unclear. Germline assignment: CDR1 KGHSH and CDR2 LQKENI. The V end was cut by 2 bases, the J end by 5 bases, with 10 bases between. The CDR3 runs 14 residues. The CDR3: CASSPGSGDQPQHF. The CDR3 bases are TGTGCCAGCTCACCAGGGAGTGGGGATCAGCCCCAGCATTTT. The full variable domain, with the rest looked up from reference TRBV18 and TRBJ1-5, is NAGVMQNPRHLVRRRGQEARLRCSPMKGHSHVYWYRQLPEEGLKFMVYLQKENIIDESGMPKERFSAEFPKEGPSILRIQQVVRGDSAAYFCASSPGSGDQPQHFGDGTRLSIL.

Of note for this clone: The same CDR3 also results from other DNA sequences found in this sample. The CDR3 here is CASSNSGGAADTQYF. The CDR3 DNA reads TGTGCCAGCAGCAATAGCGGGGGGGCCGCAGATACGCAGTATTTT. The chain recombines TRBV7-9 with TRBJ2-3; 11 nucleotides line up with TRBD2. J lost 4 bases, V lost 5 bases, and 5 bases had no gene match. CDR1 and CDR2 from the germline V gene are SEHNR and FQNEAQ (reference sequence). The CDR3 has 15 residues. The variable domain in full, completed from reference TRBV7-9 and TRBJ2-3, reads DTGVSQNPRHKITKRGQNVTFRCDPISEHNRLYWYRQTLGQGPEFLTYFQNEAQLEKSRLLSDRFSAERPKGSFSTLEIQRTEQGDSAMYLCASSNSGGAADTQYFGPGTRLTVL.

The chain links TRBV10-3 to TRBJ1-5, with 8 bases aligning to TRBD1. The ends lost 10 bases at V and 3 bases at J; junction bases unmatched: 8. The germline gives CDR1 ENHRY, CDR2 SYGVKD. The CDR3 length is 14 residues. As DNA, the CDR3 is TGTGCCAGCGGAACGGGACAGGACAATCAGCCCCAGCATTTT. Translation: CASGTGQDNQPQHF.

CDR3 protein: CASSQDQVNTEAFF. CDR3 DNA sequence: TGTGCCAGCAGCCAAGATCAAGTGAACACTGAAGCTTTCTTT. The chain is built from TRBV14 and TRBJ1-1; D remains ambiguous. Between the trimmed V and J ends, which lost 0 bases and 0 bases, there was a span of 5 bases. This CDR3 has 14 residues. CDR1 and CDR2 (germline): SGHDN, FVKESK. The variable domain in full, with the rest retrieved from reference TRBV14 and TRBJ1-1, is EAGVTQFPSHSVIEKGQTVTLRCDPISGHDNLYWYRRVMGKEIKFLLHFVKESKQDESGMPNNRFLAERTGGTYSTLKVQPAELEDSGVYFCASSQDQVNTEAFFGQGTRLTVV.

The chain uses TRBV5-8 and TRBJ2-6; 9 bases match TRBD1. The CDR3 is made up of 17 amino acids. Germline V gene lookup returns CDR1 SGHTS and CDR2 YDEGEE. V lost 3 bases to trimming and J lost 4 bases; unmatched junction nucleotides: 8. The CDR3 DNA reads TGTGCCAGCAGCTCCGGGACAGGGAATACGGGGGCCAACGTCCTGACTTTC. Amino acids: CASSSGTGNTGANVLTF.

The rearrangement joins TRBV27 to TRBJ1-2; D is possibly TRBD1 (5 bases). Germline V CDR1 and CDR2: MNHEY, SMNVEV (reference sequence). Trimming removed 3 bases from V and 8 bases from J, with 19 bases in between. The CDR3 runs 15 residues. The CDR3 here is CASSFGTPFEGGYTF. In nucleotides, the CDR3 is TGTGCCAGCAGTTTTGGGACCCCTTTTGAAGGAGGCTACACCTTC.

The rearrangement joins TRBV6-5 to TRBJ1-6; TRBD1 matches 9 bases. V was pared by 10 bases and J by 10 bases, with 8 bases of the junction left unmatched. The CDR3 has 13 residues. Germline V lookup: CDR1 MNHEY, CDR2 SVGAGI. In nucleotides, the CDR3 is TGTGCCACCAGACAGGGGGTAGTATCACCCCTCCACTTT. Residues: CATRQGVVSPLHF.

A word on this clone: The same CDR3 is also encoded by other DNA sequences in this sample. V gene TRBV6-5 combines with J gene TRBJ2-5, with no clear D. This CDR3 has 13 residues. Trimming took 2 bases from V and 1 from J, leaving 5 bases between them. CDR1 is MNHEY, CDR2 SVGAGI, per germline. In DNA form, the CDR3 reads TGTGCCAGCAGTTACGACTCCCAAGAGACCCAGTACTTC. This sequence encodes CASSYDSQETQYF.

J is TRBJ2-7 and V is TRBV5-1, with 9 bases that match TRBD1. Trimming at V came to 1 base and at J to 5 bases, leaving 16 bases not matched to a gene. CDR3 length: 18 amino acids. The V gene's germline CDR1 is SGHRS and CDR2 YFSETQ. The CDR3 sequence: CASSLFSGWGTGIDEQYF. CDR3 nucleotides: TGCGCCAGCAGCTTGTTTTCGGGATGGGGGACAGGGATCGACGAGCAGTACTTC.

V gene TRBV4-1 combines with J gene TRBJ2-7; 9 bases fit TRBD2. Trimming removed 1 base from V and 2 bases from J; junction bases left unmatched: 3. The length of the CDR3 is 15 residues. Germline CDR1 and CDR2: MGHRA and YSYEKL. The CDR3 region is CASSQGAGGTYEQYF. The CDR3 DNA reads TGCGCCAGCAGCCAAGGAGCGGGGGGCACCTACGAGCAGTACTTC.

Comment on this clone: This specimen includes other DNA sequences encoding the same CDR3. The chain combines TRBV6-1 with TRBJ1-4; D not certain. The CDR3 is 11 residues long. V lost 4 bases, J lost 10 bases, and 7 bases lay in between. Germline CDR1 reads MNHNS; CDR2 reads SASEGT. The CDR3 nucleotides are TGTGCCAGCAGTGGTGGCGGAAAACTGTTTTTT. It specifies CASSGGGKLFF.

J is TRBJ1-3 and V is TRBV9; unclear D gene. This CDR3 has 16 amino acids. Looked up from germline, CDR1 is SGDLS and CDR2 is YYNGEE. Trimming stripped 0 bases from V and 0 bases from J, with 10 bases between. The CDR3 bases are TGTGCCAGCAGCGTAGGAATAAGTAACTCTGGAAACACCATATATTTT. Translation gives CASSVGISNSGNTIYF.

This rearrangement joins TRBV9 to TRBJ2-3, with TRBD2 matching over 7 bases. V shed 3 bases and J 0 bases; nucleotides not matched to a gene: 19. This CDR3 comprises 20 residues. CDR1 is SGDLS and CDR2 is YYNGEE in the germline V gene. CDR3: CASSASTFRTSVTSTDTQYF. CDR3 in DNA: TGTGCCAGCAGCGCGTCGACTTTCAGAACTAGCGTAACTAGCACAGATACGCAGTATTTT.

This clone has a single count. V and J are TRBV2 and TRBJ2-2; possible D gene TRBD2, 5 bases. The V end lost 8 bases, the J end lost 2 bases, and 15 bases lay between the germline ends. The V gene's germline CDR1 is SNHLY and CDR2 FYNNEI. CDR3 length: 15 amino acids. The CDR3 is CASRIWTGNTGELFF. The CDR3 DNA follows: TGTGCCAGCCGTATATGGACGGGAAACACCGGGGAGCTGTTTTTT.

The gene calls are TRBV7-2 and TRBJ1-2, with unresolved D. The V gene lost 5 bases and the J gene lost 1 base, with 11 bases spanning the gap. Germline values: CDR1 SGHTA, CDR2 FQGNSA. The CDR3 is 14 amino acids. DNA for the CDR3: TGTGCCAGCAGCCTGGACGGGGATAACTATGGCTACACCTTC. It specifies CASSLDGDNYGYTF.